The T cell receptor (beta chain) under discussion was sequenced for a study of T cell changes during pregnancy in multiple sclerosis. Clones were read by immunoSEQ multiplex PCR, and TCRdb kept only the in-frame ones, dropping some. Among approximately 83,000 clones listed, roughly 93% were seen once. The germline V and J ends were trimmed by 6 bases and 5 bases, with 14 bases remaining between them. The CDR3 is 14 amino acids. The germline V gene has CDR1 SGHDN and CDR2 FVKESK. The input for sequencing was peripheral blood, taken in the first trimester of pregnancy. This TCR was sampled from a female donor with multiple sclerosis, enrolled in a pregnancy study. The V gene is TRBV14, the J gene TRBJ2-1; perhaps TRBD2 as D (6 bases). The CDR3 loop is CASSHGDWDNEQFF. CDR3 DNA sequence: TGTGCCAGCAGTCATGGGGACTGGGACAATGAGCAGTTCTTC.